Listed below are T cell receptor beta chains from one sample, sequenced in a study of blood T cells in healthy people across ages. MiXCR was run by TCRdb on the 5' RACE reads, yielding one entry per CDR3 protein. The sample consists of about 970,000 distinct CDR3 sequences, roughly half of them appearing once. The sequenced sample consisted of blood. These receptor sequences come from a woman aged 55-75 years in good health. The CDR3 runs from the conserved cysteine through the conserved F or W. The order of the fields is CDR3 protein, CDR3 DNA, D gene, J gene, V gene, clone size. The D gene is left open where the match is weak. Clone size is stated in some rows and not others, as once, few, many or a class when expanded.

CASSAGGYQETQYF TGTGCCAGCAGTGCTGGGGGGTACCAAGAGACCCAGTACTTC . TRBJ2-5 TRBV9 few
CASSKWGLQETQYF TGTGCCAGCAGCAAATGGGGACTACAAGAGACCCAGTACTTC TRBD2 TRBJ2-5 TRBV9 .
CASSGVSYEQYF TGCGCCAGCAGCGGGGTATCCTACGAGCAGTACTTC . TRBJ2-7 TRBV4-1 .
CASSLLGGINYNEQYF TGTGCCAGCAGCCTTTTAGGGGGGATTAATTACAATGAGCAGTACTTC . TRBJ2-5 TRBV28 .
CASIPGCCRQVYEQYF TGTGCCAGCATTCCCGGGTGCTGCCGACAGGTCTACGAGCAGTACTTC . TRBJ2-7 TRBV9 .
CASTETRGKGIQYF TGTGCCAGCACGGAAACCCGAGGGAAGGGCATTCAGTACTTC . TRBJ2-4 TRBV7-9 few
CASSKVPGRADTQYF TGTGCCAGCAGCAAGGTACCGGGTCGCGCAGATACGCAGTATTTT . TRBJ2-3 TRBV6-5 .
CATSVSEKNEQFF TGTGCCACCAGTGTGTCGGAGAAGAATGAGCAGTTCTTC . TRBJ2-1 TRBV24-1 many
CSARSEVAGAEGVTYNEQFF TGCAGTGCTAGATCCGAGGTAGCGGGAGCCGAGGGGGTTACATACAATGAGCAGTTCTTC TRBD2 TRBJ2-1 TRBV20-1 few
CASSFQQGYYGYTF TGCGCCAGCAGCTTCCAACAGGGGTACTATGGCTACACCTTC TRBD1 TRBJ1-2 TRBV5-1 .
CAGSQDRSGTLYEQYF TGTGCCGGCAGCCAAGATAGGAGCGGGACCCTCTACGAGCAGTACTTC TRBD2 TRBJ2-7 TRBV4-2 .
CASRDGWPETQYF TGTGCCAGCAGGGATGGTTGGCCGGAGACCCAGTACTTC . TRBJ2-5 TRBV7-9 once
CASSEGGTGPTEAFF TGTGCCAGCAGTGAAGGGGGGACAGGGCCCACTGAAGCTTTCTTT TRBD1 TRBJ1-1 TRBV6-1 .
CSVEDVQSEASYNEQFF TGCAGCGTTGAAGATGTCCAAAGCGAGGCCTCCTACAATGAGCAGTTCTTC . TRBJ2-1 TRBV29-1 few
CASRSLGEIIETQYF TGTGCCAGCAGATCACTGGGGGAGATCATCGAGACCCAGTACTTC . TRBJ2-5 TRBV25-1 .
CASVLDGNYGYTF TGTGCTAGTGTCCTCGACGGGAACTATGGCTACACCTTC . TRBJ1-2 TRBV12-5 .
CASSLSSQARETQYF TGTGCCAGCAGCTTATCGTCGCAGGCCCGGGAGACCCAGTACTTC . TRBJ2-5 TRBV7-6 .
CASSSLGGGETQYF TGCGCCAGCAGCTCCCTCGGGGGAGGCGAGACCCAGTACTTC . TRBJ2-5 TRBV5-1 many
CASQGLRYNEQFF TGTGCCAGTCAAGGGCTAAGATACAATGAGCAGTTCTTC . TRBJ2-1 TRBV28 .
CATSLRFGGDTQYF TGTGCCACCAGCCTTAGGTTCGGGGGAGATACGCAGTATTTT . TRBJ2-3 TRBV27 .
CASSLLRRGKGREPYEQYF TGTGCCAGCAGTTTATTGAGGAGGGGGAAAGGTCGGGAGCCCTACGAGCAGTACTTC . TRBJ2-7 TRBV28 .
CASSHYSGRTQETQYF TGTGCCAGCAGCCATTATAGCGGGAGGACCCAAGAGACCCAGTACTTC TRBD2 TRBJ2-5 TRBV3-1 .
CASSLAGVYSYEQFF TGTGCCAGCAGTTTAGCGGGAGTTTATTCATATGAGCAGTTCTTC TRBD2 TRBJ2-1 TRBV27 few
CASSPWPSGAGTDTQYF TGTGCCAGCAGCCCATGGCCCTCGGGGGCCGGCACAGATACGCAGTATTTT . TRBJ2-3 TRBV28 .
CASSSPRIGHGAYSTDTQYF TGTGCCAGCAGTTCCCCGAGGATTGGCCACGGGGCCTATAGCACAGATACGCAGTATTTT . TRBJ2-3 TRBV27 few
CASQRLADSYEQYF TGTGCCTCCCAAAGGCTAGCGGACTCCTACGAGCAGTACTTC TRBD2 TRBJ2-7 TRBV10-3 .
CASSQESSDTDTQYF TGCGCCAGCAGCCAAGAATCTAGCGACACAGATACGCAGTATTTT . TRBJ2-3 TRBV4-3 .